These 13 T cell receptor beta chains originate from one sample sequenced in a study of T cell changes during pregnancy in multiple sclerosis. Sequencing used immunoSEQ multiplex PCR; TCRdb keeps in-frame clones, though not all of them. The table lists around 42,000 clones, about 90% of them singletons. The specimen comprised CD4+ T cells from peripheral blood mononuclear cells, sampled in the third trimester of pregnancy. Receptors originate from a female donor with multiple sclerosis, enrolled in a pregnancy study.

This chain links TRBV5-4 with TRBJ2-1; 7 positions agree with TRBD1. Germline loops: CDR1 SGHNT, CDR2 YYREEE (reference sequence). The V and J ends lost 8 bases and 7 bases, in that order; junction bases with no gene match: 9. The CDR3 is made up of 13 amino acids. The chain's CDR3 is CARGTQGRNEQFF. The CDR3 coding sequence is TGTGCCAGGGGCACACAGGGGCGAAATGAGCAGTTCTTC. Full variable domain (missing parts from reference TRBV5-4 and TRBJ2-1): ETGVTQSPTHLIKTRGQQVTLRCSSQSGHNTVSWYQQALGQGPQFIFQYYREEENGRGNFPPRFSGLQFPNYSSELNVNALELDDSALYLCARGTQGRNEQFFGPGTRLTVL.

This clone was recorded only once. The V and J genes are TRBV6-1 and TRBJ2-5, with 8 bases identical to TRBD1. The end of the DNA is better explained by TRBJ2-7, so the J call may be wrong. Germline assignment: CDR1 MNHNS and CDR2 SASEGT. This CDR3 has 15 amino acids. CDR3 loop: CASSESGGPSYEQYF. For the CDR3, the DNA is TGTGCCAGCAGTGAATCAGGGGGCCCCTCCTACGAGCAGTACTTC.

CDR3 loop: CSGTSQDEQYF. CDR3 DNA sequence: TGCAGCGGGACTAGCCAAGACGAGCAGTACTTC. This chain uses TRBV29-1 with TRBJ2-7, with 8 bases matching TRBD2. This CDR3 region has 11 residues. Trimming at V came to 7 bases and at J to 5 bases, leaving 4 bases not matched to a gene. Germline CDR1 SQVTM, CDR2 ANQGSEA.

V usage is TRBV6-6 and J usage is TRBJ2-5, with 8 bases that match TRBD1. V was pared by 10 bases and J by 6 bases, with 10 bases of the junction left unmatched. This CDR3 region has 13 residues. Germline V gene data show CDR1 as MNHNY and CDR2 as SVGAGI (reference sequence). CDR3 coding DNA: TGTGCCATCGCGGACAGGGCTGGGCAGACCCAGTACTTC. It translates to CAIADRAGQTQYF.

The chain is built from TRBV4-2 and TRBJ2-5; 11 nucleotides match TRBD2. This CDR3 spans 19 amino acids. Germline V gives CDR1 LGHNA, CDR2 YNFKEQ. V was pared by 3 bases and J by 5 bases, with 17 bases of the junction left unmatched. The CDR3 loop reads CASSHPPGTSGSVGETQYF. The CDR3 DNA sequence: TGTGCCAGCAGCCATCCTCCGGGAACTAGCGGGAGTGTAGGGGAGACCCAGTACTTC.

This clone was recorded only once. V gene TRBV4-3 combines with J gene TRBJ1-3, with 7 positions matching TRBD1. The CDR3 is 16 residues long. Germline CDR1 reads LGHNA; CDR2 reads YSLEER. V was clipped by 5 bases and J by 4 bases; unmatched bases: 11. CDR3 coding DNA: TGCGCCAGCAGCGCAGGGGGGAGCCTCACGGGAAACACCATATATTTT. Protein sequence: CASSAGGSLTGNTIYF.

The V and J genes are TRBV6-5 and TRBJ2-7, with TRBD2 as a possible D gene (6 bases). CDR1 is MNHEY and CDR2 is SVGAGI in the germline V gene. This CDR3 has 14 amino acids. With 7 bases removed from V and 5 bases from J, the gap between germline ends came to 18 bases. The CDR3 loop is CASTRTIPPHEQYF. CDR3 DNA sequence: TGTGCCAGCACCCGGACTATTCCCCCCCACGAGCAGTACTTC.

J is TRBJ1-4 and V is TRBV5-1, with D possibly matching TRBD1 (5 bases). The CDR3 is made up of 14 amino acids. V was cut by 4 bases and J by 4 bases, with 11 bases left in between. Germline V gene data show CDR1 as SGHRS and CDR2 as YFSETQ. The CDR3: CASSGAASNEKLFF. In DNA form, the CDR3 reads TGCGCCAGCAGCGGGGCAGCAAGTAATGAAAAACTGTTTTTT. Full variable domain (remainder filled in from reference TRBV5-1 and TRBJ1-4): KAGVTQTPRYLIKTRGQQVTLSCSPISGHRSVSWYQQTPGQGLQFLFEYFSETQRNKGNFPGRFSGRQFSNSRSEMNVSTLELGDSALYLCASSGAASNEKLFFGSGTQLSVL.

This rearrangement joins TRBV4-3 to TRBJ2-3, with TRBD2 as a possible D gene (6 bases). V lost 0 bases and J lost 1, with 11 bases in between. The CDR3 has 16 amino acids. From germline, CDR1 is LGHNA and CDR2 YSLEER. The chain's CDR3 is CASSQDIQRGTDTQYF. The CDR3 coding sequence is TGCGCCAGCAGCCAAGATATCCAGCGGGGCACAGATACGCAGTATTTT.

The gene calls are TRBV7-9 and TRBJ2-6; 7 bases fit TRBD1. Germline trimming cut 5 bases from V and 0 bases from J; bases unmatched to any gene: 7. Germline assignment: CDR1 SEHNR and CDR2 FQNEAQ (reference sequence). This CDR3 spans 17 amino acids. The CDR3 DNA is TGTGCCAGCAGCCGGGGACAGCCGAGCTCTGGGGCCAACGTCCTGACTTTC. This gives the protein CASSRGQPSSGANVLTF.

CDR3 amino acids: CATTRGLVTGELFF. The CDR3 DNA reads TGTGCCACAACAAGGGGGCTTGTCACCGGGGAGCTGTTTTTT. The chain couples TRBV2 to TRBJ2-2; 7 nucleotides align to TRBD1. Germline trimming cut 10 bases from V and 4 bases from J; bases unmatched to any gene: 9. This CDR3 is 14 amino acids long. Germline lookup yields CDR1 SNHLY and CDR2 FYNNEI.

The V call is TRBV30, the J call TRBJ2-7; perhaps TRBD2 as D (6 bases). Trimming cost V 7 bases and J 6 bases, with 16 bases left between them. Per the germline V gene, CDR1 is GTSNPN and CDR2 is SVGIG (reference sequence). This CDR3 has 12 residues. CDR3: CAFGGRVVEQYF. CDR3 bases: TGTGCCTTCGGAGGGCGGGTGGTCGAGCAGTACTTC.

The V and J genes are TRBV2 and TRBJ2-7, with a tentative D call TRBD1 (6 bases). From germline, CDR1 is SNHLY and CDR2 FYNNEI. CDR3 length equals 14 residues. V was pared by 3 bases and J by 6 bases, with 15 bases between. The CDR3 region has the DNA TGTGCCAGCAGTGATGACAGGTTTGTCGCCGAGCAGTACTTC. This gives the protein CASSDDRFVAEQYF.